This T cell receptor beta chain was observed in a study of CD8 T cells in ankylosing spondylitis. TCRdb re-called the 5' RACE reads through MiXCR, storing one row per CDR3 protein. The sample lists about 340,000 distinct CDR3 sequences, approximately 14% seen once, with about 1% in the top ten. CDR1 WSHSY and CDR2 SAAADI come from the germline V gene. The CDR3 covers 14 residues. The J segment lost 2 bases and the V segment lost 7 bases, leaving 7 bases of the junction unmatched. The clonotype originates from a male donor with ankylosing spondylitis or in good health (not recorded which). V gene TRBV10-2 combines with J gene TRBJ2-7, with 8 bases aligning to TRBD1. Source material: blood, either unsorted or a sorted T cell fraction (not recorded which). CDR3 DNA: TGCGCCAGCACACCGGACAGGGCAGCCTACGAGCAGTACTTC. Translation gives CASTPDRAAYEQYF.